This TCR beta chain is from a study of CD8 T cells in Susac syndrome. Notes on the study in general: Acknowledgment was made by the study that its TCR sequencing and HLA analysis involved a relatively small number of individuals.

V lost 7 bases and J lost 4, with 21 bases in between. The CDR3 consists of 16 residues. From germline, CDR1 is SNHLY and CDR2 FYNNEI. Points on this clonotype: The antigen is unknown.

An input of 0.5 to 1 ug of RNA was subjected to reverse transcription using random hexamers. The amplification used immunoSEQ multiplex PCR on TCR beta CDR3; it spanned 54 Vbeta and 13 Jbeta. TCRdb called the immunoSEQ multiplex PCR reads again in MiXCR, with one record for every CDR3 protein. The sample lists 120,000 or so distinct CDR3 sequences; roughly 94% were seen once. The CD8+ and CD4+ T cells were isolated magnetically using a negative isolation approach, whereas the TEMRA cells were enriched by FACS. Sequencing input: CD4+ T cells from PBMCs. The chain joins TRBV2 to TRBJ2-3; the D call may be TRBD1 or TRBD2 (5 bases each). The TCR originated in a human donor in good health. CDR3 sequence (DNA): TGTGCCAGCATCTGGAAGGGGTGGAGGAGCGCAGATACGCAGTATTTT. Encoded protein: CASIWKGWRSADTQYF.